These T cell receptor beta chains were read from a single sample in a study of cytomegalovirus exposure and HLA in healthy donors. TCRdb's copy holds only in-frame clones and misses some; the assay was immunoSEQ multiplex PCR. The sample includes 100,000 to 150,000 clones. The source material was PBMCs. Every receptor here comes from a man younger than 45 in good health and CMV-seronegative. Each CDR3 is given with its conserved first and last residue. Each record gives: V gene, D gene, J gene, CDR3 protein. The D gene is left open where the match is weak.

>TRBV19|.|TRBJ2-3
CASSIGRETDTQYF
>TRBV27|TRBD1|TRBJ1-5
CASSYETGLPQHF
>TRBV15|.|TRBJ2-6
CATSREQSGANVLTF
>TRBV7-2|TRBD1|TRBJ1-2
CASSFRQGSYGYTF
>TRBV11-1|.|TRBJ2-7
CASSPGGPREQYF
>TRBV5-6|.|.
CASSWREISYEQYF
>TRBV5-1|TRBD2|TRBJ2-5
CASSRTSAQETQYF
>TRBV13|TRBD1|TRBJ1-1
CASSSGTGGYGEAFF
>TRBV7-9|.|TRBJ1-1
CASSFTEAFF
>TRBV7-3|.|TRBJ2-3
CASSLRDLGSDTQYF
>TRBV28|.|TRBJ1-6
CASSFVGEPDNSPLHF
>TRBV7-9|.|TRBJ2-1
CASSFQMAPNEQFF
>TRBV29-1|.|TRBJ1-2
CSVHSQGNGYTF
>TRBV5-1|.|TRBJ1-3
CASSLLRADSGNTIYF
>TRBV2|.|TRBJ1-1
CASSLGQGEAFF
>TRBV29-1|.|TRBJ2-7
CSVATGSSYEQYF
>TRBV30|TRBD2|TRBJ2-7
CAWSVSVPGGGLHF
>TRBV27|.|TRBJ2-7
CASSSSYEQYF
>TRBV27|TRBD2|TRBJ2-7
CASSSLYDQREGREQYF
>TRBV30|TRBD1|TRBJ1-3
CAWNPGQGGNTIYF
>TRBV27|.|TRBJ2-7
CASSLGSPYEQYF
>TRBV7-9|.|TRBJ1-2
CASSLEAGAGYTF